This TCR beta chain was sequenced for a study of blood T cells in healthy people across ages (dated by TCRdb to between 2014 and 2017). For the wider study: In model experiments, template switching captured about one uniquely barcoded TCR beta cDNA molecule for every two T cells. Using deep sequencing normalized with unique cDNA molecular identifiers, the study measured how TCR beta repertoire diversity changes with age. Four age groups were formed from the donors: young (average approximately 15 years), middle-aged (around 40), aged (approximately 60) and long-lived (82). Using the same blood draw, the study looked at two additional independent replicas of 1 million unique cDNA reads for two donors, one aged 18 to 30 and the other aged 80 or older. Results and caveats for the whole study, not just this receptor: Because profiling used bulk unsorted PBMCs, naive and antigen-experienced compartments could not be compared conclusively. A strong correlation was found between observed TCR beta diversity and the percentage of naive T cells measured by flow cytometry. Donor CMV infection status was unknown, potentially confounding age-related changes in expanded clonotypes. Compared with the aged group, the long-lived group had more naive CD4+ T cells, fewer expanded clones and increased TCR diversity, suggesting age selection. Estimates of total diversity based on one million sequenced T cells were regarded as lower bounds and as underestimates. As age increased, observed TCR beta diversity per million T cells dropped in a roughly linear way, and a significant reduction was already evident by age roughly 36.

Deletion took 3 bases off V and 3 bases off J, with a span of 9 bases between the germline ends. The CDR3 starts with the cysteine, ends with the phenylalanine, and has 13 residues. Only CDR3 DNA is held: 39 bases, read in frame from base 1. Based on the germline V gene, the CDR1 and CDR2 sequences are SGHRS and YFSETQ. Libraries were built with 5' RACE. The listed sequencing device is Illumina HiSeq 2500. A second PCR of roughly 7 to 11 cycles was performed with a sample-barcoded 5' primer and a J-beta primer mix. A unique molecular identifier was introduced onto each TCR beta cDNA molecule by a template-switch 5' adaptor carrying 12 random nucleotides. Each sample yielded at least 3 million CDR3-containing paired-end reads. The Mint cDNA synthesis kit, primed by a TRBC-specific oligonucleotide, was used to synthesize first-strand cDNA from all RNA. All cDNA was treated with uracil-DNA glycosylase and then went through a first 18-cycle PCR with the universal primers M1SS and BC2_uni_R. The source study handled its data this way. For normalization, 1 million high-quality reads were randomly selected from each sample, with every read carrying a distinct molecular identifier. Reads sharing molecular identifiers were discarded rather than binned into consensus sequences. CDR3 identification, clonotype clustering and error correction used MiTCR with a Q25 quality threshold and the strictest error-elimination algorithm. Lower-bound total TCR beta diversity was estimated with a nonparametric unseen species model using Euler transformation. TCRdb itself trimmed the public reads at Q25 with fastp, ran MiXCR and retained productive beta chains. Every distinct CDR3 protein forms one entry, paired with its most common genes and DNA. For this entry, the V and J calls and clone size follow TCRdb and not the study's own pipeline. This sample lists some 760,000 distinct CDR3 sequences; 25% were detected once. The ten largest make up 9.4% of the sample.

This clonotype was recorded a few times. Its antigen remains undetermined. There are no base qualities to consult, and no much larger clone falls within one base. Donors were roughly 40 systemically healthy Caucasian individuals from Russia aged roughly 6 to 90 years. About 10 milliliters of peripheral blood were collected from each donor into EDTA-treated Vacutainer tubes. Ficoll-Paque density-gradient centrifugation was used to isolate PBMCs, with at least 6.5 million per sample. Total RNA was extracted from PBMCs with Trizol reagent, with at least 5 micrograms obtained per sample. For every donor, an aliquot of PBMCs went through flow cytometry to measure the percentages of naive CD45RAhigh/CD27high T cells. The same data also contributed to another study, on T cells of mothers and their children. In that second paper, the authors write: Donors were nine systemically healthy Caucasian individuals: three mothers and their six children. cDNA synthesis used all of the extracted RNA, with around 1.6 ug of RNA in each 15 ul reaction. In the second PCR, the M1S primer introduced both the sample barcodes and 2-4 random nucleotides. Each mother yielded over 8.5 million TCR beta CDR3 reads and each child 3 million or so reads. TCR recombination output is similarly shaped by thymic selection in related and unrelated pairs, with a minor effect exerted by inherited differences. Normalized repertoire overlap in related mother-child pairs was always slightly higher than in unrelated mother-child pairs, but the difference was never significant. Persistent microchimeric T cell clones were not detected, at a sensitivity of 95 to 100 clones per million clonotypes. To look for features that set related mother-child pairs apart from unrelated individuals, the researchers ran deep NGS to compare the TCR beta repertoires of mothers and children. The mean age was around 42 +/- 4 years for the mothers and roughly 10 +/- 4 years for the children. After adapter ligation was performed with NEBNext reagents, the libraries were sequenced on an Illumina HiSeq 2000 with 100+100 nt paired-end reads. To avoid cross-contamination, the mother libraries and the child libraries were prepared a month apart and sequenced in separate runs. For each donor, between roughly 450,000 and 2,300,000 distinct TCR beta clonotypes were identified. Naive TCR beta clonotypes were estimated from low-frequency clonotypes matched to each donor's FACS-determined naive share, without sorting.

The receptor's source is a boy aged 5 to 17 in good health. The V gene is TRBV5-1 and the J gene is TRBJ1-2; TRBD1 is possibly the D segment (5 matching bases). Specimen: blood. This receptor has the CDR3 CASSSTADYGYTF. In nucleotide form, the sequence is TGCGCCAGCAGCTCGACAGCGGACTATGGCTACACCTTC.